These 7 T cell receptor beta chains were sequenced from one sample in a study of T cells expressing NK-cell markers. One entry per CDR3 protein, without DNA, is what TCRdb gives after re-calling the 5' RACE reads. The listing contains 440,000 or so distinct CDR3 sequences. Sequenced sample: blood T cells: a sorted CD56 or NKG2C T cell subset, CD4+ or CD8+ T cells, or bulk PBMC T cells (not recorded which). The receptors stem from a woman aged 18 to 75 in good health.

The CDR3 sequence: CASSEHRGGMNTEAFF. The rearrangement links TRBV27 to TRBJ1-1; TCRdb's D gene call, TRBD1, goes unchecked for lack of DNA. From germline, CDR1 is MNHEY and CDR2 SMNVEV (reference sequence). The CDR3 runs 16 residues.

The J gene is TRBJ1-5, the V gene TRBV19; TCRdb calls TRBD1, which cannot be checked without DNA. The CDR3 is made up of 16 amino acids. Germline V gene data show CDR1 as LNHDA and CDR2 as SQIVND (reference sequence). This chain's CDR3 is CASSLLHRVSNQPQHF.

This chain joins TRBV3-1 and TRBJ1-2; TCRdb picks TRBD1, but there is no DNA to check that call. In germline, CDR1 is LGHDT, CDR2 YNNKEL (reference sequence). CDR3 length: 11 residues. The CDR3 is CASSYRDGYTF.

The V gene is TRBV7-9, the J gene TRBJ2-7. The V gene's germline CDR1 is SEHNR and CDR2 FQNEAQ (reference sequence). This CDR3 region has 14 residues. The CDR3 spells CASSVTGRTYEQYF.

The CDR3 loop is CASSTIGQGAQPQHF. The rearrangement uses TRBV19 and TRBJ1-5; absent DNA, TCRdb's TRBD1 call cannot be checked. The germline gives CDR1 LNHDA, CDR2 SQIVND (reference sequence). The CDR3 length is 15 residues. The variable domain in full, with the rest retrieved from reference TRBV19 and TRBJ1-5, is DGGITQSPKYLFRKEGQNVTLSCEQNLNHDAMYWYRQDPGQGLRLIYYSQIVNDFQKGDIAEGYSVSREKKESFPLTVTSAQKNPTAFYLCASSTIGQGAQPQHFGDGTRLSIL.

The CDR3 reads CASSLGTGGRRNIQYF. The rearrangement links TRBV12-3 or TRBV12-4 to TRBJ2-4; TCRdb indicates TRBD1, and absent DNA this call remains unverified. This CDR3 has 16 residues.

CDR3 amino acids: CASSPSIAGYNEQFF. The V call is TRBV4-3, the J call TRBJ2-1; lacking DNA, the TRBD2 call made by TCRdb goes unchecked. Germline loops: CDR1 LGHNA, CDR2 YSLEER. The length of the CDR3 is 15 residues.